This T cell receptor (beta chain) originates from a study of blood T cell repertoires in COVID-19. Study context: T cells, B-cell-depleted T cells, or PBMCs supplied cDNA or gDNA.

Here immunoSEQ multiplex PCR was the method, and the copy in TCRdb shows in-frame clones only, minus some. This sample has about 48,000 clones; about 86% occur once, and the top ten carry just under 3%. With V trimmed by 3 bases and J by 3 bases, 6 bases remained unmatched. Germline loops: CDR1 SGDLS, CDR2 YYNGEE. This CDR3 contains 15 residues. This chain joins TRBV9 and TRBJ1-1; 9 positions match TRBD1. This sequence originates from a woman at least 80 years old with acute or convalescent COVID-19. Sequenced input: peripheral blood. The CDR3 DNA sequence: TGTGCCAGCAGCGCGTTGACAGGGGGGGACACTGAAGCTTTCTTT. Its translation: CASSALTGGDTEAFF.